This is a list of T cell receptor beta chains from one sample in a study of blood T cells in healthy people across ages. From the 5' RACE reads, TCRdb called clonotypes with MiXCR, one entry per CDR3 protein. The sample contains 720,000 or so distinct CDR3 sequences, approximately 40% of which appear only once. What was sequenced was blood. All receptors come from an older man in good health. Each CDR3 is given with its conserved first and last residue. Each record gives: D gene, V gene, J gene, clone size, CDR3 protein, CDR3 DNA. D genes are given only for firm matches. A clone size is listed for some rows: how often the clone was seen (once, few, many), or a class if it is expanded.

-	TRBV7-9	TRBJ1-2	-	CASLLAAGASNYGYTF	TGTGCCAGCCTCTTGGCGGCGGGAGCGAGTAACTATGGCTACACCTTC
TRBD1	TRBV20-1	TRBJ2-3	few	CSAQTGVGDTQYF	TGCAGTGCGCAGACAGGGGTGGGAGATACGCAGTATTTT
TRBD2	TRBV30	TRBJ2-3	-	CALKREDRSTDTQYF	TGTGCCTTAAAGCGGGAGGATCGAAGCACAGATACGCAGTATTTT
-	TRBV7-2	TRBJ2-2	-	CASSLQGHGTGELFF	TGTGCCAGCAGCTTACAGGGACATGGTACCGGGGAGCTGTTTTTT
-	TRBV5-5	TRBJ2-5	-	CAGSVAGDPETQYF	TGTGCCGGCAGCGTGGCTGGGGACCCAGAGACCCAGTACTTC
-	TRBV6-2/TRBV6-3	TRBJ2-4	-	CASSYPIPQGFAENIQYF	TGTGCCAGCAGTTACCCTATTCCACAGGGATTTGCCGAAAACATTCAGTACTTC
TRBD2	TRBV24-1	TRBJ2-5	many	CATSDLPTSGRAMETQYF	TGTGCCACCAGTGATTTGCCGACTAGCGGGAGGGCCATGGAGACCCAGTACTTC
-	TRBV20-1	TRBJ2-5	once	CSARARGGETQYF	TGCAGTGCTAGAGCCAGAGGCGGAGAGACCCAGTACTTC
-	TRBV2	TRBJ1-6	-	CASSLQGPANSPLHF	TGTGCCAGCAGTTTACAGGGACCCGCTAATTCACCCCTCCACTTT
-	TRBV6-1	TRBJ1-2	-	CASSEVVTGGGYTF	TGTGCCAGCAGTGAAGTGGTTACAGGAGGAGGCTACACCTTC
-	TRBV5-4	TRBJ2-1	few	CASSLDPTSSYNEQFF	TGTGCCAGCAGCTTGGATCCGACGAGCTCCTACAATGAGCAGTTCTTC
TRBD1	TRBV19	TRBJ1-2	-	CASRTGGSYGYTF	TGTGCCAGTAGGACAGGGGGAAGCTATGGCTACACCTTC
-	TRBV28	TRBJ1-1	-	CASSSSHEAFF	TGTGCCAGCAGTTCCTCCCATGAAGCTTTCTTT
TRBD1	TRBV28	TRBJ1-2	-	CASSLPGTGKYGYTF	TGTGCCAGCAGTTTGCCCGGGACAGGGAAGTATGGCTACACCTTC
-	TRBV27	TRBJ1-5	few	CASRGRGFAQPQHF	TGTGCCAGCAGAGGTAGGGGGTTCGCTCAGCCCCAGCATTTT
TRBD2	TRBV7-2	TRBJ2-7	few	CASSLGTSGRRVGYEQYF	TGTGCCAGCAGCTTAGGGACTAGCGGGAGGCGTGTCGGCTACGAGCAGTACTTC
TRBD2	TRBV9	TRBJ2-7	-	CASSVGSGDSYEQYF	TGTGCCAGCAGCGTAGGTAGCGGGGATTCCTACGAGCAGTACTTC
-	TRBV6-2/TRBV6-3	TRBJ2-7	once	CACGRGNSYNEQYF	TGTGCCTGCGGAAGGGGTAACTCCTACAATGAGCAGTACTTC
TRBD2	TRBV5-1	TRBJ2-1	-	CASSFWGAGTSGRADEQFF	TGCGCCAGCAGCTTCTGGGGTGCCGGGACTAGCGGGAGGGCCGATGAGCAGTTCTTC
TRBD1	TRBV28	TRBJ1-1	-	CASSLPGGQGGMNTEAFF	TGTGCCAGCAGTTTACCGGGGGGACAGGGGGGGATGAACACTGAAGCTTTCTTT
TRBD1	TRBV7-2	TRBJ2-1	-	CASSWGGTGGRDEQFF	TGTGCCAGCAGCTGGGGAGGGACAGGGGGTCGGGATGAGCAGTTCTTC
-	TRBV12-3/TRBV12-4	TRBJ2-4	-	CASRPAWGIAKNIQYF	TGTGCCAGCAGGCCCGCTTGGGGGATTGCCAAAAACATTCAGTACTTC
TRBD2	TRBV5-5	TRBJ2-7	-	CASSLDGTSGNEQYF	TGTGCCAGCAGCTTGGATGGGACTAGCGGCAATGAGCAGTACTTC
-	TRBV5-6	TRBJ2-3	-	CASSLSGLAYTDTQYF	TGTGCCAGCAGCTTGAGTGGACTGGCATACACAGATACGCAGTATTTT
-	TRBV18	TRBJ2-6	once	CASSPLSHQGSGANVLTF	TGTGCCAGCTCACCTCTAAGCCACCAGGGCTCTGGGGCCAACGTCCTGACTTTC
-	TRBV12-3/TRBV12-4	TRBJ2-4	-	CASRPDTKNIQYF	TGTGCCAGCAGACCCGACACTAAAAACATTCAGTACTTC
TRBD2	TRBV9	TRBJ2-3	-	CASSSPSGVGTDTQYF	TGTGCCAGCAGCTCCCCTAGCGGGGTGGGCACAGATACGCAGTATTTT
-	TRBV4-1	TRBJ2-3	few	CASSQLFGRLATGTQYF	TGCGCCAGCAGCCAATTGTTTGGACGCCTCGCGACAGGTACGCAGTATTTT
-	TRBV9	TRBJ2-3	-	CASSVAWDSGGTDTQYF	TGTGCCAGCAGCGTAGCCTGGGACTCCGGGGGCACAGATACGCAGTATTTT
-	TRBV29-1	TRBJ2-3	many	CSVVWGDTQYF	TGCAGCGTTGTATGGGGAGATACGCAGTATTTT
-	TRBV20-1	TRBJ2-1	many	CSASPGAEQFF	TGCAGTGCTAGCCCCGGAGCTGAGCAGTTCTTC
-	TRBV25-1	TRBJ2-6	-	CASRTEGPLSGANVLTF	TGTGCCAGCAGGACCGAGGGACCCCTCTCTGGGGCCAACGTCCTGACTTTC
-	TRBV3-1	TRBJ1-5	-	CASSQERRQINQPQHF	TGTGCCAGCAGCCAAGAACGGAGACAAATCAATCAGCCCCAGCATTTT
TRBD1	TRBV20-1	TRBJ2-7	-	CSARCRTGNEQYF	TGCAGTGCTAGATGCAGGACAGGGAACGAGCAGTACTTC
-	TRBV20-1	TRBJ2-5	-	CSAERVPLYGQYF	TGCAGTGCAGAAAGGGTCCCACTCTACGGGCAGTACTTC
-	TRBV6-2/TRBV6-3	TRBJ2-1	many	CASRGSAYNEQFF	TGTGCCAGCAGGGGGTCTGCCTACAATGAGCAGTTCTTC
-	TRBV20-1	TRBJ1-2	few	CSASRGPSYGYTF	TGCAGTGCTAGTAGGGGACCGAGCTATGGCTACACCTTC
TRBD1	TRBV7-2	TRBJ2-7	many	CASSLEGTGTYEQYF	TGTGCCAGCAGCTTAGAAGGGACAGGGACCTACGAGCAGTACTTC
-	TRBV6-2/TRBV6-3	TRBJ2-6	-	CASRKGGNSGANVLTF	TGTGCCAGCAGGAAGGGAGGAAACTCTGGGGCCAACGTCCTGACTTTC
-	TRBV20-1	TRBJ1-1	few	CSAGEGPPGAEAFF	TGCAGTGCTGGAGAAGGGCCCCCCGGGGCTGAAGCTTTCTTT
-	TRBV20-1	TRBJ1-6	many	CSAKTGYGNSPLHF	TGCAGTGCTAAGACAGGTTACGGGAATTCACCCCTCCACTTT